Each of the 5 T cell receptor beta chains below was sequenced from the same sample in a study of beta chain features in type 1 diabetes. All of the isolated RNA was reverse transcribed, so expressed TCRB transcripts were sequenced. Only in-frame clones appear in the TCRdb table, and some are missing; sequencing was by immunoSEQ multiplex PCR. The repertoire holds a few hundred thousand clones, with 15% as singletons. General study points: Moderate but significant shortening of TCRB CDR3s was recorded in all four CD4+ subsets from Type 1 diabetes patients.

Antigens for these TCRs are unknown. Specimen: naive CD4+ T cells from blood. Every receptor here comes from a young man with type 1 diabetes.

This clone was detected only a few times. The gene calls are TRBV7-2 and TRBJ2-1; TRBD1 aligns across 8 bases. Per the germline V gene, CDR1 is SGHTA and CDR2 is FQGNSA. This CDR3 is built from 15 residues. Trimming removed 5 bases from V and 5 bases from J; junction bases left unmatched: 8. CDR3 region: CASSPGQGRNNEQFF. CDR3 DNA sequence: TGTGCCAGCAGCCCTGGACAGGGACGTAACAATGAGCAGTTCTTC.

J is TRBJ1-1 and V is TRBV4-3; 8 nucleotides line up with TRBD1. The CDR3 sequence is 14 residues long. After removal of 3 bases from V and 5 bases from J, the junction contained 5 bases not matched to a gene. The germline V gene has CDR1 LGHNA and CDR2 YSLEER. For the CDR3, the DNA is TGCGCCAGCAGCCAGACAGGGGTCCGGACTGAAGCTTTCTTT. Translating gives CASSQTGVRTEAFF.

The sample holds a few counts of this clone. The chain links TRBV9 to TRBJ1-2; D is unclear. V was trimmed by 0 bases and J by 2 bases, leaving 14 bases between them. CDR1 and CDR2 from the germline V gene are SGDLS and YYNGEE. The CDR3 extends over 16 amino acids. CDR3 amino acids: CASSVGSRGLNYGYTF. The DNA of the CDR3 is TGTGCCAGCAGCGTAGGTTCGCGCGGCTTAAACTATGGCTACACCTTC.

The J gene is TRBJ2-3, the V gene TRBV9; maybe TRBD2 (6 bases). Trimming shortened V by 0 bases and J by 7 bases, and 15 bases separated the two germline ends. CDR3 size: 15 residues. Germline-derived CDR1 and CDR2 are SGDLS and YYNGEE. The CDR3: CASSVEGGSGHTQYF. The CDR3 DNA is TGTGCCAGCAGCGTAGAGGGCGGAAGCGGGCATACGCAGTATTTT.

This sequence joins TRBV28 and TRBJ2-1, with D possibly TRBD1 on 6 matching bases. Trimming removed 7 bases at V and 4 bases at J, with 17 bases between. This CDR3 spans 15 amino acids. Germline lookup yields CDR1 MDHEN and CDR2 SYDVKM. As DNA, the CDR3 is TGTGCCAGCACCCTAGACAGGCGGACTTACAATGAGCAGTTCTTC. This encodes CASTLDRRTYNEQFF.